These 13 T cell receptor beta chains share one sample of origin, sequenced in a study of neurological immune-mediated disorders. TCRdb re-derived calls from the 5' RACE reads in MiXCR, one entry per CDR3 protein. The sample consists of just under 60,000 distinct CDR3 sequences, 3% to 4.5% of them appearing once. Sequencing input: PBMCs. The receptors shown here come from a woman aged 25 to 45 with multiple sclerosis.

This sequence joins TRBV6-5 and TRBJ2-1; D unresolved. Germline CDR1 reads MNHEY; CDR2 reads SVGAGI. Trimming pared 2 bases from V and 6 bases from J, leaving 14 bases between. CDR3 size: 15 residues. This CDR3 is CASSYEPLRGNEQFF. In DNA form, the CDR3 reads TGTGCCAGCAGTTACGAGCCCCTTAGAGGCAATGAGCAGTTCTTC.

This clonotype was seen at least ten times. The chain carries TRBV20-1 and TRBJ2-1, with a weak D call TRBD2 (6 bases). The CDR3 has 13 residues. CDR1 DFQATT and CDR2 SNEGSKA come from the germline V gene (reference sequence). The V gene lost 4 bases and the J gene lost 9 bases, with 16 bases spanning the gap. Written as DNA, the CDR3 is TGCAGTGCTACGGTCCGGATCGGGGGTGAGCAGTTCTTC. Translated: CSATVRIGGEQFF.

This clonotype was counted many times. The CDR3 reads CSLRGRAYNEQFF. CDR3 coding DNA: TGCAGTCTCCGGGGGAGGGCCTACAATGAGCAGTTCTTC. The chain combines TRBV20-1 with TRBJ2-1; TRBD2 agrees at 7 bases. The CDR3 extends over 13 amino acids. The V gene end was trimmed by 8 bases and the J gene end by 2 bases; junction bases not matched to a gene: 6. CDR1 and CDR2 (germline): DFQATT, SNEGSKA (reference sequence).

This clonotype was found many times. CDR3 sequence reads: CASSRPGQGNTEAFF. CDR3 nucleotide sequence: TGTGCCAGCAGTCGTCCGGGACAGGGGAACACTGAAGCTTTCTTT. The gene calls are TRBV12-3 or TRBV12-4 and TRBJ1-1, with 9 bases fitting TRBD1. V was pared by 5 bases and J by 1 base, with 5 bases of the junction left unmatched. The length of the CDR3 is 15 residues.

This clonotype has ten or more counts. V is TRBV6-6 and J is TRBJ2-3; D is tentatively TRBD1 or TRBD2 (6 bases each). This CDR3 has 14 residues. Trimming stripped 2 bases from V and 3 bases from J, with 9 bases between. Germline V gives CDR1 MNHNY, CDR2 SVGAGI (reference sequence). The CDR3 DNA follows: TGTGCCAGCAGTTACGGGGGGCTAACAGATACGCAGTATTTT. Translation: CASSYGGLTDTQYF.

This clonotype was seen only a few times. This clone may be a read error of a much larger clone one base away. The CDR3 spells CSVGGKASYGYTF. CDR3 bases: TGCAGCGTTGGGGGGAAGGCCTCTTATGGCTACACCTTC. The rearrangement uses TRBV29-1 and TRBJ1-2; a weak D match, TRBD1 (5 bases). V lost 4 bases and J lost 5, with 14 bases in between. The CDR3 consists of 13 residues. Germline-derived CDR1 and CDR2 are SQVTM and ANQGSEA. The complete variable domain, with remaining parts taken from reference TRBV29-1 and TRBJ1-2, reads SAVISQKPSRDICQRGTSLTIQCQVDSQVTMMFWYRQQPGQSLTLIATANQGSEATYESGFVIDKFPISRPNLTFSTLTVSNMSPEDSSIYLCSVGGKASYGYTFGSGTRLTVV.

There are many counts of this clonotype. The chain is built from TRBV7-2 and TRBJ1-2; D unresolved. V lost 2 bases and J lost 4, with 17 bases in between. CDR1 is SGHTA and CDR2 is FQGNSA in the germline V gene. The CDR3 extends over 16 amino acids. The CDR3 sequence is CASSLNLAGRAYGYTF. CDR3 bases: TGTGCCAGCAGCTTAAACCTGGCCGGAAGAGCCTATGGCTACACCTTC.

This clonotype was seen at least ten times. V usage is TRBV7-2 and J usage is TRBJ1-1; D gene unclear. The CDR3 covers 12 residues. The germline gives CDR1 SGHTA, CDR2 FQGNSA. V lost 5 bases and J 11 bases, leaving 15 bases between the germline ends. CDR3 bases: TGTGCCAGCAGCCCTGTCATTGGGGAGGCTTTCTTT. Its protein is CASSPVIGEAFF.

This clonotype was observed many times. The rearrangement links TRBV7-2 to TRBJ1-1; D not certain. CDR1 is SGHTA and CDR2 is FQGNSA in the germline V gene. The CDR3 totals 14 residues. With 5 bases removed from V and 1 base from J, the gap between germline ends came to 11 bases. The CDR3 nucleotides read TGTGCCAGCAGCCCCTTGACAACGAACACTGAAGCTTTCTTT. This gives the protein CASSPLTTNTEAFF. Based on the CDR3 plus reference TRBV7-2 and TRBJ1-1, the full variable domain is GAGVSQSPSNKVTEKGKDVELRCDPISGHTALYWYRQSLGQGLEFLIYFQGNSAPDKSGLPSDRFSAERTGGSVSTLTIQRTQQEDSAVYLCASSPLTTNTEAFFGQGTRLTVV.

This clonotype was seen repeatedly, ten times or more. This chain links TRBV5-1 with TRBJ2-5; 8 bases align to TRBD2. V shed 2 bases, J shed 3 bases, and the junction held 9 bases outside the gene matches. CDR1 is SGHRS and CDR2 is YFSETQ in the germline V gene. The CDR3 runs 16 residues. CDR3 in DNA: TGCGCCAGCAGCTTACACCCAGCGGGGGCTAAAGAGACCCAGTACTTC. As protein: CASSLHPAGAKETQYF.

This clonotype was counted only a few times. The rearrangement joins TRBV20-1 to TRBJ1-1; D remains unclear. CDR3 size: 14 residues. Trimming took off 5 bases at V and 1 base at J, with 14 bases between the two ends. From germline, CDR1 is DFQATT and CDR2 SNEGSKA (reference sequence). CDR3 loop: CSAPFASGNTEAFF. The CDR3 DNA is TGCAGTGCTCCCTTCGCGTCGGGGAACACTGAAGCTTTCTTT.

This clonotype was recorded a few times. This chain joins TRBV20-1 and TRBJ1-1; D is ambiguous. The CDR3 runs to 13 residues. Germline V gene data show CDR1 as DFQATT and CDR2 as SNEGSKA (reference sequence). Trimming shortened V by 2 bases and J by 1 base, and 8 bases separated the two germline ends. This chain's CDR3 is CSARPATNTEAFF. The CDR3 coding sequence is TGCAGTGCTAGACCAGCAACGAACACTGAAGCTTTCTTT.

This clonotype was detected ten times or more. The J gene is TRBJ1-1, the V gene TRBV5-1, with 7 bases lining up with TRBD1. The length of the CDR3 is 15 residues. Germline V CDR1 and CDR2: SGHRS, YFSETQ. J was trimmed by 3 bases and V by 4 bases; bases with no gene match: 9. CDR3 protein: CASSSRGERDTEAFF. In nucleotides, the CDR3 is TGCGCCAGCAGCAGCAGGGGGGAGAGGGACACTGAAGCTTTCTTT.